A selection of T cell receptor beta chains follows, all from one sample in a study of T-cell reconstitution after alpha-beta-depleted transplantation in children. TCRdb reprocessed the PCR reads via MiXCR and lists one record per CDR3 protein. The table has around 200,000 distinct CDR3 sequences, approximately 6.6% seen once; the top ten hold about 2.9%. The sequencing here drew on PBMCs from the stem cell graft donor, taken from the stem cell graft. These receptors all stem from a human donor who donated a stem cell graft to a child with Wiskott-Aldrich syndrome. Both conserved end residues are part of each CDR3. D genes are given only for firm matches. Clone size, where shown, is once, few, many, or a class for clones that have expanded.

d_call clone_size j_call v_call cdr3_nt cdr3_aa
NA many TRBJ2-3 TRBV7-2 TGTGCCAGCAGCTATCCGGGGGAGTACACAGATACGCAGTATTTT CASSYPGEYTDTQYF
TRBD2 many TRBJ2-2 TRBV20-1 TGCAGTGCTAGAGACCCGTACGGGGGGGCCCACACCGGGGAGCTGTTTTTT CSARDPYGGAHTGELFF
NA many TRBJ2-7 TRBV12-3/TRBV12-4 TGTGCCAGCAGTTCATTTAGAACCTACGAGCAGTACTTC CASSSFRTYEQYF
NA many TRBJ1-6 TRBV7-8 TGTGCCAGCAGCTTAGGGAGGGACACACCCCTCCACTTT CASSLGRDTPLHF
NA few TRBJ2-1 TRBV3-1 TGTGCCAGCAGCCAAGATATGGGGGTTTATGAGCAGTTCTTC CASSQDMGVYEQFF
NA many TRBJ1-1 TRBV25-1 TGTGCCAGCAGTGAGTCTTTCAGGGGTGAAGCTTTCTTT CASSESFRGEAFF
NA few TRBJ1-2 TRBV28 TGTGCCAGCAGTCCCCCCGGGGGTCGAGACTATGGCTACACCTTC CASSPPGGRDYGYTF
NA many TRBJ2-2 TRBV5-1 TGCGCCAGCAGCTTGCAGCCAGGGCCCGGGGAGCTGTTTTTT CASSLQPGPGELFF
TRBD1 many TRBJ2-3 TRBV7-6 TGTGCCAGCAGATTAACAGGGGGCGCAGATACGCAGTATTTT CASRLTGGADTQYF
NA few TRBJ1-1 TRBV20-1 TGCAGTGCCCCCGGGACTGGCGACACTGAAGCTTTCTTT CSAPGTGDTEAFF
TRBD1 many TRBJ2-1 TRBV2 TGTGCTTGCAGGGGGAATGAGCAGTTCTTC CACRGNEQFF
NA many TRBJ2-5 TRBV28 TGTGCCAGCAGTCCCCCCCAGGCACAAGAGACCCAGTACTTC CASSPPQAQETQYF
TRBD1 few TRBJ2-6 TRBV11-2 TGTGCCAGCAGCACCCGACAGGGTCGGTCCTCTGGGGCCAACGTCCTGACTTTC CASSTRQGRSSGANVLTF
TRBD1 many TRBJ1-4 TRBV12-3/TRBV12-4 TGTGCCAGCAGTGACAGGGTTGAAAAACTGTTTTTT CASSDRVEKLFF
NA many TRBJ1-1 TRBV7-8 TGTGCCAGCAGCTTAACAGGGAGAAACACTGAAGCTTTCTTT CASSLTGRNTEAFF
TRBD2 many TRBJ2-1 TRBV29-1 TGCAGCGTTGAATTGGGACTAGCGGGGTCCTACAATGAGCAGTTCTTC CSVELGLAGSYNEQFF
NA few TRBJ2-1 TRBV30 TGTGCCTGGAGAGTTTGGGGGGATGAGCAGTTCTTC CAWRVWGDEQFF
NA many TRBJ1-1 TRBV4-2 TGTGCCAGCAGCCAAGATTGGGACTCAAGACTGAACACTGAAGCTTTCTTT CASSQDWDSRLNTEAFF
NA many TRBJ1-1 TRBV3-1 TGTGCCAGCAGCCAAGAGTGGTCCGACGAAGCTTTCTTT CASSQEWSDEAFF
TRBD2 many TRBJ2-5 TRBV4-2 TGTGCCAGCAGCCCTGGACTAGCGGGAGGGGGAGGCCAAGAGACCCAGTACTTC CASSPGLAGGGGQETQYF
NA many TRBJ1-2 TRBV12-3/TRBV12-4 TGTGCCAGCAGTTTGGGAGTTCCTAACTATGGCTACACCTTC CASSLGVPNYGYTF
TRBD2 NA TRBJ2-3 TRBV2 TGTGCCAGCAGTGTGGCTAGCGGTCATGTAGATACGCAGTATTTT CASSVASGHVDTQYF
TRBD1 many TRBJ2-1 TRBV6-1 TGTGCCAGCAGCACAACAGGGGTTGGCTACAATGAGCAGTTCTTC CASSTTGVGYNEQFF
NA many TRBJ1-1 TRBV6-6 TGTGCCAGCAGAGAACAGGGTGACACTGAAGCTTTCTTT CASREQGDTEAFF
NA NA TRBJ2-2 TRBV7-9 TGTGCCAGCCTAAAGGGGGGGCAGTGGACCGGGGAGCTGTTTTTT CASLKGGQWTGELFF
NA many TRBJ2-6 TRBV10-1 TGCGCCAGCAGTGACAGGGTGGTTGGGGCCAACGTCCTGACTTTC CASSDRVVGANVLTF